This T cell receptor beta chain emerged from a study of beta chain features in type 1 diabetes. Regarding the study as a whole: Amplification by PCR could prefer shorter templates, with the same effect in patients and controls. Shorter TCRB CDR3s, moderately but significantly so, were found in Type 1 diabetes patients in all four CD4+ subsets.

cDNA synthesis used the whole RNA isolate, giving expressed TCRB sequences. Clones were sequenced by immunoSEQ multiplex PCR, and TCRdb holds only the in-frame ones, with some missing. The repertoire includes some 240,000 clones, roughly 16% of them detected once, and 0.07% to 0.095% sits in the top ten. Note on this clone: Its antigen is unknown.

After removal of 0 bases from V and 8 bases from J, the junction contained 3 bases not matched to a gene. Germline V gene lookup returns CDR1 KGHSH and CDR2 LQKENI. This CDR3 spans 15 amino acids. Sequenced: naive CD4+ T cells from blood. This clonotype was obtained from a man aged 25 to 40 with type 1 diabetes. This chain connects TRBV18 to TRBJ2-1; 11 bases align to TRBD2. The DNA for the CDR3 is TGTGCCAGCTCACCACCAGCACTAGCGGGAGATGAGCAGTTCTTC. Protein: CASSPPALAGDEQFF. The variable domain in full, completed from reference TRBV18 and TRBJ2-1, reads NAGVMQNPRHLVRRRGQEARLRCSPMKGHSHVYWYRQLPEEGLKFMVYLQKENIIDESGMPKERFSAEFPKEGPSILRIQQVVRGDSAAYFCASSPPALAGDEQFFGPGTRLTVL.